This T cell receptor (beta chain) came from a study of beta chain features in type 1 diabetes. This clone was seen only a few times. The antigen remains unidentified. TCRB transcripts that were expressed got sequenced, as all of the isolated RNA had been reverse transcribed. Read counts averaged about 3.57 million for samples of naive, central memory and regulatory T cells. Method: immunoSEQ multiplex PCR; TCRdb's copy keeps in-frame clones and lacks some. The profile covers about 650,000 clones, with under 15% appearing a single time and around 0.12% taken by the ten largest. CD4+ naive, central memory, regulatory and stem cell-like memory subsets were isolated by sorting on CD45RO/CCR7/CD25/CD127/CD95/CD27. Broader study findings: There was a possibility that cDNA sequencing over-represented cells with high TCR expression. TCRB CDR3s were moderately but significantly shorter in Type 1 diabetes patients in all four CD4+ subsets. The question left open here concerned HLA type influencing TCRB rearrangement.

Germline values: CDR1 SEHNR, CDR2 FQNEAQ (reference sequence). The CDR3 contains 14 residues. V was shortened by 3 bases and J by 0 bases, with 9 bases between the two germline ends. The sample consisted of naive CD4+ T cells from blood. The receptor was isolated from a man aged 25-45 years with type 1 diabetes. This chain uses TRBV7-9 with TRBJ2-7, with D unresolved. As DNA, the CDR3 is TGTGCCAGCAGCTTCCAGGAGAGCTCCTACGAGCAGTACTTC. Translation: CASSFQESSYEQYF.